Ten or more counts support the clone carrying this T cell receptor (beta chain). The library had UMIs added by 3' ligation of an oligonucleotide to TCR cDNA. These data are taken from a study of naive and memory T cell subsets. The SP2 primer and nested alpha and beta constant region primers amplified ligated cDNA in four rounds. TCRdb recomputed calls from the 5' RACE reads with MiXCR, one row per CDR3 protein. The sample lists 50,000 to 60,000 distinct CDR3 sequences, over 6% seen once, with around 9.8% in the top ten. The CDR3 totals 17 residues. Germline V lookup: CDR1 MNHEY, CDR2 SVGEGT. V dropped 6 bases and J dropped 2 bases, with 20 bases sitting between them.

The receptor comes from a female donor in good health. V and J are TRBV6-2 or TRBV6-3 and TRBJ1-5; tentatively, D is TRBD1 (6 bases). The CDR3, as DNA: TGTGCCAGCAGCCTATATGGGGGCCCGTTGGGCAATCAGCCCCAGCATTTT. Amino acid sequence: CASSLYGGPLGNQPQHF.